These 25 T cell receptor beta chains were all obtained from the same sample, sequenced in a study of blood T cell repertoires in COVID-19. Generated by immunoSEQ multiplex PCR, the TCRdb table keeps only in-frame clones and is missing some. The table lists about 430,000 clones, around nine tenths of them singletons. Material: PBMCs or T cells enriched from blood (not recorded which). These receptors were collected from a woman aged 18-35 years who had been exposed to COVID-19.

The J gene is TRBJ2-3, the V gene TRBV9; 7 nucleotides agree with TRBD2. V was clipped by 2 bases and J by 0 bases; unmatched bases: 3. Looked up from germline, CDR1 is SGDLS and CDR2 is YYNGEE. There are 15 residues in the CDR3. The CDR3 region has the DNA TGTGCCAGCAGCGTGCTAGCGGCAAGCACAGATACGCAGTATTTT. Translating gives CASSVLAASTDTQYF.

The chain joins TRBV7-2 to TRBJ2-3; TRBD2 aligns across 10 bases. V dropped 4 bases and J dropped 4; count of bases not matched to a gene: 17. Germline assignment: CDR1 SGHTA and CDR2 FQGNSA. The CDR3 runs 19 residues. The CDR3 is CASSWAAHLAGAPPDTQYF. The CDR3 DNA is TGTGCCAGCAGCTGGGCTGCCCATCTAGCGGGAGCCCCCCCAGATACGCAGTATTTT.

The chain has TRBV18 and TRBJ1-1; TRBD1 matches at 8 bases. The J segment lost 1 base and the V segment lost 6 bases, leaving 4 bases of the junction unmatched. CDR3 length equals 14 residues. Per germline, CDR1 KGHSH and CDR2 LQKENI. The CDR3 coding sequence is TGTGCCAGCTCCCGGACAGGGAAGAACACTGAAGCTTTCTTT. Its protein is CASSRTGKNTEAFF.

This sequence joins TRBV5-1 and TRBJ2-2; D might be TRBD1 (6 bases). The germline V gene has CDR1 SGHRS and CDR2 YFSETQ. Trimming left V 0 bases short and J 3 bases short, with 9 bases between. The CDR3 consists of 15 residues. CDR3 in amino acids: CASSLDRVDTGELFF. The CDR3 coding sequence is TGCGCCAGCAGCTTGGACAGGGTGGACACCGGGGAGCTGTTTTTT.

V usage is TRBV2 and J usage is TRBJ1-4; D is unclear. The CDR3 has 14 amino acids. The germline V gene has CDR1 SNHLY and CDR2 FYNNEI. V dropped 7 bases and J dropped 0 bases, with 9 bases sitting between them. CDR3 coding DNA: TGTGCCAGCATAGCAGAGACAACTAATGAAAAACTGTTTTTT. It translates to CASIAETTNEKLFF.

This clone was counted once. The J gene is TRBJ2-5, the V gene TRBV10-3; 8 positions match TRBD1. This CDR3 is 17 amino acids long. J was trimmed by 5 bases and V by 4 bases; bases with no gene match: 15. Germline CDR1 ENHRY, CDR2 SYGVKD. The CDR3 sequence is CAISVLPTGERGETQYF. The DNA for the CDR3 is TGTGCCATCAGTGTACTCCCGACAGGGGAAAGGGGGGAGACCCAGTACTTC.

The genes are TRBV6-1 and TRBJ2-7; 7 nucleotides agree with TRBD1. This CDR3 region has 12 residues. The junction had 0 bases not matched to a gene; V was cut back by 1 base and J by 6 bases. Per the germline V gene, CDR1 is MNHNS and CDR2 is SASEGT. DNA for the CDR3: TGTGCCAGCAGTGAAGACAGGGGCGAGCAGTACTTC. Protein: CASSEDRGEQYF.

The rearrangement joins TRBV20-1 to TRBJ1-2; no reliable D call. The CDR3 is 13 amino acids. V dropped 3 bases and J dropped 2 bases, with 10 bases sitting between them. CDR1 and CDR2 (germline): DFQATT, SNEGSKA (reference sequence). CDR3 sequence: CSASLSGNYGYTF. Here the CDR3 DNA reads TGCAGTGCTAGTTTGTCCGGGAACTATGGCTACACCTTC.

The gene calls are TRBV6-2 or TRBV6-3 and TRBJ1-5, with D possibly TRBD1 on 5 matching bases. The V gene lost 6 bases and the J gene lost 5 bases, with 20 bases spanning the gap. This CDR3 spans 16 amino acids. CDR1 is MNHEY and CDR2 is SVGEGT in the germline V gene. The CDR3 here is CASSPPGFNNDQPQHF. The CDR3 DNA follows: TGTGCCAGCAGCCCTCCAGGGTTTAATAACGATCAGCCCCAGCATTTT.

The genes are TRBV5-1 and TRBJ2-1, with 11 bases that match TRBD2. This CDR3 is built from 16 residues. V was pared by 2 bases and J by 1 base, with 2 bases of the junction left unmatched. Per the germline V gene, CDR1 is SGHRS and CDR2 is YFSETQ. The CDR3 DNA reads TGCGCCAGCAGCTTCGGGACTAGCGGATCCTACAATGAGCAGTTCTTC. Protein product: CASSFGTSGSYNEQFF. Together with reference TRBV5-1 and TRBJ2-1, the CDR3 gives the full variable domain: KAGVTQTPRYLIKTRGQQVTLSCSPISGHRSVSWYQQTPGQGLQFLFEYFSETQRNKGNFPGRFSGRQFSNSRSEMNVSTLELGDSALYLCASSFGTSGSYNEQFFGPGTRLTVL.

This chain uses TRBV5-1 with TRBJ2-3; TRBD2 might be the D (6 bases). Between the trimmed V and J ends, which lost 0 bases and 6 bases, there was a span of 11 bases. The CDR3 runs 14 residues. From germline, CDR1 is SGHRS and CDR2 YFSETQ. The CDR3 sequence: CASSLGGDLDTQYF. The CDR3 DNA sequence: TGCGCCAGCAGCTTGGGCGGGGACTTGGATACGCAGTATTTT.

This sequence joins TRBV21-1 and TRBJ2-6; the table's D call of TRBD1 was not tested on the DNA. TRBV21-1 is deemed a pseudogene. The CDR3 runs to 18 residues. CDR3 coding DNA: TGTGCCAGCAGACTCCGGAGACAGGGGGAACGGTGGGCCAACGTCCTGACTTTC. Its protein product is CASRLRRQGERWANVLTF.

This chain uses TRBV15 with TRBJ2-3; 14 bases align to TRBD2. After removal of 1 base from V and 2 bases from J, the junction contained 14 bases not matched to a gene. Germline loops: CDR1 LNHNV, CDR2 YYDKDF (reference sequence). The CDR3 has 21 amino acids. The CDR3 region is CATSRVTGLAGEKTPTDTQYF. DNA of the CDR3: TGTGCCACCAGCAGAGTTACGGGACTAGCGGGAGAAAAAACCCCCACAGATACGCAGTATTTT. The full variable domain, rest sourced from reference TRBV15 and TRBJ2-3, is DAMVIQNPRYQVTQFGKPVTLSCSQTLNHNVMYWYQQKSSQAPKLLFHYYDKDFNNEADTPDNFQSRRPNTSFCFLDIRSPGLGDTAMYLCATSRVTGLAGEKTPTDTQYFGPGTRLTVL.

The chain uses TRBV6-5 and TRBJ2-2; possible D gene TRBD1, 5 bases. Germline loops: CDR1 MNHEY, CDR2 SVGAGI. Trimming cost V 6 bases and J 1 base, with 12 bases left between them. This CDR3 spans 15 amino acids. The CDR3 protein is CASRTWGGNTGELFF. In nucleotides, the CDR3 is TGTGCCAGCAGGACCTGGGGCGGGAACACCGGGGAGCTGTTTTTT.

The chain uses TRBV30 and TRBJ1-4, with a tentative D call TRBD1 (5 bases). V lost 2 bases and J 4 bases, leaving 14 bases between the germline ends. The CDR3 covers 15 residues. Germline CDR1 GTSNPN, CDR2 SVGIG (reference sequence). The CDR3 loop reads CAWSITRAYNEKLFF. In DNA, the CDR3 is TGTGCCTGGAGTATCACCAGGGCCTATAATGAAAAACTGTTTTTT.

This chain joins TRBV5-6 and TRBJ1-2; D gene unclear. The CDR3 has 14 residues. The germline CDR1 and CDR2 sequences are SGHDT and YYEEEE. The V end lost 7 bases, the J end lost 4 bases, and 17 bases lay between the germline ends. The CDR3 DNA reads TGTGCCAGCCACAAGTTTGAGGAATTCTATGGCTACACCTTC. Amino acid sequence: CASHKFEEFYGYTF.

The chain is built from TRBV28 and TRBJ2-7; 7 bases fit TRBD1. CDR1 and CDR2 from the germline V gene are MDHEN and SYDVKM. V was clipped by 6 bases and J by 2 bases; unmatched bases: 7. This CDR3 comprises 14 residues. The CDR3 loop is CASSIQGPAYEQYF. The DNA of the CDR3 is TGTGCCAGCAGCATACAGGGGCCCGCCTACGAGCAGTACTTC.

This clone appeared once. This chain joins TRBV7-8 and TRBJ1-3; D ambiguous. V was clipped by 3 bases and J by 0 bases, with 9 bases between them. Looked up from germline, CDR1 is SGHVS and CDR2 is FQNEAQ. The CDR3 has 15 residues. DNA of the CDR3: TGTGCCAGCAGCTTCCGGAGGGACTCTGGAAACACCATATATTTT. Protein sequence: CASSFRRDSGNTIYF.

The gene calls are TRBV4-2 and TRBJ2-2; 7 bases are shared with TRBD1. The CDR3 runs 16 residues. The germline CDR1 and CDR2 sequences are LGHNA and YNFKEQ. The J segment lost 6 bases and the V segment lost 6 bases, leaving 13 bases of the junction unmatched. In DNA form, the CDR3 reads TGTGCCAGCAGGTCCTTCAGGGGGTGGAGTGCCGGGGAGCTGTTTTTT. Translated, it gives CASRSFRGWSAGELFF.

This chain uses TRBV28 with TRBJ1-1; D remains unclear. The V end lost 7 bases, the J end lost 7 bases, and 10 bases lay between the germline ends. Looked up from germline, CDR1 is MDHEN and CDR2 is SYDVKM. The CDR3 sequence is 11 residues long. The chain's CDR3 is CASTRHIEAFF. CDR3 sequence (DNA): TGTGCCAGCACCCGACACATTGAAGCTTTCTTT.

The V call is TRBV28, the J call TRBJ2-1; a possible D gene is TRBD2 (6 bases). Germline-derived CDR1 and CDR2 are MDHEN and SYDVKM. The length of the CDR3 is 16 residues. The V and J ends lost 6 bases and 6 bases respectively, with 21 bases between them. DNA for the CDR3: TGTGCCAGCAGCCTAGCGACGGGAAGGGGACTCAATGAGCAGTTCTTC. It is translated as CASSLATGRGLNEQFF.

This clone was counted only a few times. The chain combines TRBV5-1 with TRBJ2-7, with a weak D call TRBD2 (6 bases). Germline values: CDR1 SGHRS, CDR2 YFSETQ. There are 14 residues in the CDR3. Deletions cut 0 bases from V and 4 bases from J, with 11 bases between. CDR3: CASSLDPEGYEQYF. The CDR3 DNA follows: TGCGCCAGCAGCTTGGATCCGGAGGGATACGAGCAGTACTTC.

The genes are TRBV13 and TRBJ2-3; the D gene is possibly TRBD1 (6 bases). Germline CDR1 PRHDT, CDR2 FYEKMQ (reference sequence). The length of the CDR3 is 16 residues. The V and J ends lost 7 bases and 4 bases respectively, with 21 bases between them. As DNA, the CDR3 is TGTGCCAGCACTGGGGGCCCAAACAGGGAATCAGATACGCAGTATTTT. This translates into CASTGGPNRESDTQYF.

This chain uses TRBV5-6 with TRBJ1-1; D gene ambiguous. CDR1 and CDR2 (germline): SGHDT, YYEEEE. The CDR3 is 11 amino acids. V was clipped by 6 bases and J by 5 bases, with 8 bases between them. In nucleotides, the CDR3 is TGTGCCAGCACCAGGCTGACTGAAGCTTTCTTT. This gives the protein CASTRLTEAFF. Based on the CDR3 plus reference TRBV5-6 and TRBJ1-1, the full variable domain is DAGVTQSPTHLIKTRGQQVTLRCSPKSGHDTVSWYQQALGQGPQFIFQYYEEEERQRGNFPDRFSGHQFPNYSSELNVNALLLGDSALYLCASTRLTEAFFGQGTRLTVV.

V and J are TRBV6-4 and TRBJ2-3, with D possibly TRBD2 on 6 matching bases. The germline V gene encodes CDR1 MRHNA and CDR2 SNTAGT. V was clipped by 2 bases and J by 4 bases, with 13 bases between them. The CDR3 has 15 residues. This CDR3 is CASSDGQGGADTQYF. In DNA, the CDR3 is TGTGCCAGCAGTGACGGCCAGGGAGGCGCAGATACGCAGTATTTT.